Listed below are T cell receptor beta chains from one sample, sequenced in a study of blood T cells in healthy people across ages. TCRdb reanalysed the 5' RACE reads using MiXCR and keeps one entry per CDR3 protein. Altogether 650,000 to 1,000,000 distinct CDR3 sequences are present, 35% to 40% being singletons, with the ten largest covering 10% to 15%. Material: blood. Receptors were obtained from a man between 18 and 35 years old in good health. CDR3s include the opening cysteine and the closing phenylalanine or tryptophan. Only part of the rows carry a size: once, few, many, or a class if the clone is expanded.

CDR3aa,v_gene,abundance,j_gene
CASSYGDTIDGYTF,TRBV6-6,many,TRBJ1-2
CASSQSADTHGYTF,TRBV7-2,few,TRBJ1-2
CAGSQDPGQGLYEQYF,TRBV4-2,-,TRBJ2-7
CASSFNPGDYGYTF,TRBV5-1,few,TRBJ1-2
CASSAGNAGLNSPLHF,TRBV9,-,TRBJ1-6
CAIKEEGKGSGYTF,TRBV6-5,few,TRBJ1-2
CASSLRGDRSYEQYF,TRBV5-1,-,TRBJ2-7
CASSAPGGAKNEQYF,TRBV9,-,TRBJ2-7
CSARAPGPGEQFF,TRBV20-1,-,TRBJ2-1
CASSLAGGWETQYF,TRBV7-2,-,TRBJ2-5
CASSIRGEQPQHF,TRBV7-2,few,TRBJ1-5
CACGRSGGNEQFF,TRBV9,-,TRBJ2-1
CASSLQESSGTDTQYF,TRBV5-1,-,TRBJ2-3
CASSQEVLVGSNQPQHF,TRBV4-1,-,TRBJ1-5
CATSTRVYF,TRBV12-3/TRBV12-4,-,TRBJ2-3
CSVGWRDTEAFF,TRBV29-1,-,TRBJ1-1
CASSWSRLVAGGQETQYF,TRBV7-8,-,TRBJ2-5
CASSQGPLAGGLYNEQYF,TRBV4-3,few,-
CASSQVTWDRGQETQYF,TRBV12-3/TRBV12-4,-,TRBJ2-5
CASTLGTHGYTF,TRBV12-3/TRBV12-4,-,TRBJ1-2
CSVEDTTGVNTEAFF,TRBV29-1,few,TRBJ1-1
CAISGGTTGAETQYF,TRBV10-3,few,TRBJ2-5
CASSLQASNQPQHF,TRBV12-3/TRBV12-4,-,TRBJ1-5
CASNPSENIQYF,TRBV5-5,-,TRBJ2-4
CASSERVLSTEAFF,TRBV2,-,TRBJ1-1
CASSPGQGYNQPQHF,TRBV6-5,few,TRBJ1-5
CASSRTSGTYEQYF,TRBV6-5,many,TRBJ2-7
CATSDLGQGRETQYF,TRBV24-1,-,-
CASSFGGGNEQFF,TRBV12-3/TRBV12-4,many,TRBJ2-1
CASSGWPNEKLFF,TRBV2,many,TRBJ1-4
CASISTHEQFF,TRBV5-1,few,TRBJ2-1
CASSHRRGDTEAFF,TRBV6-2/TRBV6-3,few,TRBJ1-1
CASSQEVASEQFF,TRBV14,many,TRBJ2-1
CASSLTGTGSAEQYF,TRBV7-2,few,-
CASSLAPSTEAFF,TRBV6-5,few,TRBJ1-1
CASSVSEAYGYTF,TRBV2,few,TRBJ1-2
CASTQNEGETQYF,TRBV19,few,TRBJ2-5
CAGRPQGGDTQYF,TRBV3-1,-,TRBJ2-3
CASSLRREAFF,TRBV12-3/TRBV12-4,-,TRBJ1-1
CASSLYGQSGEKLFF,TRBV5-1,-,TRBJ1-4
CASTDSFNQPQHF,TRBV6-1,-,TRBJ1-5
CASSDGTGNYNEQYF,TRBV5-1,-,-
CASSLWGGPTEAFF,TRBV5-1,-,TRBJ1-1
CAITDGTPDGYTF,TRBV10-3,few,TRBJ1-2
CASSGPTYQETQYF,TRBV5-1,-,TRBJ2-5
CASSVSGVTDTEAFF,TRBV9,few,TRBJ1-1
CASSPLASGVDTQYF,TRBV7-8,-,TRBJ2-3
CASSQENRFTDTQYF,TRBV14,few,TRBJ2-3
CASSVPAGGPYTDTQYF,TRBV9,-,TRBJ2-3
CSARNRLAGSGEQYF,TRBV20-1,-,-
CASSYPGTSGGYNEQFF,TRBV6-5,-,TRBJ2-1
CASGLLPKGHLSGANVLTF,TRBV12-5,-,TRBJ2-6
CASSQDWGGPYNEQFF,TRBV3-1,-,TRBJ2-1
CASSDVPGNTEAFF,TRBV6-5,-,TRBJ1-1